This T cell receptor (beta chain) was found in a study of vaccination and CD4 T cells after COVID-19. Overall study: The study drew post-COVID samples a median approximately 100 days after diagnosis (range 35 to 161).

Sequenced with the Oncomine TCR Beta short-read assay was DNA taken from cultured CD4+ T cells. Genomic DNA was extracted from cultured CD4+ T cells. TCRdb itself ran the PCR reads through MiXCR, one entry per CDR3 protein. The sample shows roughly 2,000 distinct CDR3 sequences, about a sixth of them seen only once. This clonotype ranks as medium-sized. Its antigen remains unknown. Germline V lookup: CDR1 MNHNS, CDR2 SASEGT. This CDR3 spans 15 amino acids. Germline trimming cut 1 base from V and 8 bases from J; bases unmatched to any gene: 8. Treatment specified: roughly 11-day PBMC culture with coronavirus spike peptide pools or control peptides (ViraFEST assay). The unexposed donor's CD4+ T cells were collected before the COVID-19 pandemic (2011-2018). ViraFEST grew antigen-specific T cells using peptide pools, then sequenced TCRs. Following culture for around 10 days, CD4+ T cells were isolated by negative selection.

Sequencing input: CD4+ T cells from blood, cultured in vitro. The receptor was isolated from a human donor in good health. This rearrangement joins TRBV6-1 to TRBJ1-2; TRBD1 aligns across 9 bases. CDR3 bases: TGTGCCAGCAGTGAAGACGGGACAGGGCTTCGGGGCTACACCTTC. Encoded protein: CASSEDGTGLRGYTF.